This TCR beta chain was identified in a study of blood T cells in healthy people across ages. General observations from the study: Higher diversity, along with more naive CD4+ cells, distinguished long-lived donors from aged donors.

Concerning this clonotype itself: Antigen: not known.

Primed by a sample-barcoded 5' primer and a J-beta primer mix, a second PCR proceeded for 7 to 11 cycles. The template-switch adaptor was a 5' adaptor with 12 random nucleotides. It tagged each cDNA molecule. Every sample produced at least 2.5 million CDR3-containing paired-end reads. TCRdb redid the calling of the 5' RACE reads with MiXCR, one entry per CDR3 protein. This table has 1.6 million or so distinct CDR3 sequences, roughly a third appearing once. The CDR3 totals 11 residues. This chain connects TRBV12-2 to TRBJ1-1. TRBV12-2 corresponds to a pseudogene. This TCR came from a woman in her twenties or thirties in good health. The sequencing input was blood. CDR3 amino acids: CASRLTTEAFF. CDR3 nucleotide sequence: TGTGCAAGTCGCCTGACGACTGAAGCTTTCTTT.